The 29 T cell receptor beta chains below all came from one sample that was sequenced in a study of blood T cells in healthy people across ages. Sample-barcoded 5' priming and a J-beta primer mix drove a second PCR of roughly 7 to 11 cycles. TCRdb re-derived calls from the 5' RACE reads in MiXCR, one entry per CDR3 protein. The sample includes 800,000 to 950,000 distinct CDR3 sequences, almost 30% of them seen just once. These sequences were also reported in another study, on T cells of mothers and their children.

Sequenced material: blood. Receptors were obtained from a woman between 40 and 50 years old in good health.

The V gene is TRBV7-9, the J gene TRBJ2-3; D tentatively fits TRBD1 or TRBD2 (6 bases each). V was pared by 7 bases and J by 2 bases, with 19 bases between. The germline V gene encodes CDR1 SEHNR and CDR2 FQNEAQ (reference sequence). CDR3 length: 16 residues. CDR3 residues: CASTENRGGLTDTQYF. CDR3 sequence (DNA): TGTGCCAGCACGGAAAACCGAGGGGGGCTCACAGATACGCAGTATTTT.

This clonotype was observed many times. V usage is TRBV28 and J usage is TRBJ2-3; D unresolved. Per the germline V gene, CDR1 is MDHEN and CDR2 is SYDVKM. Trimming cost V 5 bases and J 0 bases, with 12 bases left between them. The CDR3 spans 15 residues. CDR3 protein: CASSQITISTDTQYF. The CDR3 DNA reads TGTGCCAGCAGTCAGATCACGATTAGCACAGATACGCAGTATTTT.

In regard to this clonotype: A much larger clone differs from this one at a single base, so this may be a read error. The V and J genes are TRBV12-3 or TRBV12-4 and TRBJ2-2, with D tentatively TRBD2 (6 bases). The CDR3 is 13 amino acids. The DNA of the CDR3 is TGTGCCAGCAGCCTAGCGACTCCCGGGGAGCTGTGTTTT. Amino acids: CASSLATPGELCF.

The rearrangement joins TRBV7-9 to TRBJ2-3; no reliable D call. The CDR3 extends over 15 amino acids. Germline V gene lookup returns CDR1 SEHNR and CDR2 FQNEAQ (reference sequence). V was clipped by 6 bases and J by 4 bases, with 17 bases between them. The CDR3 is CASRLLDSPSDTQYF. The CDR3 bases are TGTGCCAGCAGATTGTTAGATTCCCCTTCAGATACGCAGTATTTT. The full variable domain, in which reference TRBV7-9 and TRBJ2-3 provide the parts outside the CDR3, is DTGVSQNPRHKITKRGQNVTFRCDPISEHNRLYWYRQTLGQGPEFLTYFQNEAQLEKSRLLSDRFSAERPKGSFSTLEIQRTEQGDSAMYLCASRLLDSPSDTQYFGPGTRLTVL.

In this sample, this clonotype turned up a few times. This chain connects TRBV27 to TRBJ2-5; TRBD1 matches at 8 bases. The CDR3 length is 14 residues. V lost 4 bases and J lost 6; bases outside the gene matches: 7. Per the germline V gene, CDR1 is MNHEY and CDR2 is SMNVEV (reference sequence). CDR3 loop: CASSSGQGVKTQYF. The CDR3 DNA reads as TGTGCCAGCAGTTCCGGACAGGGAGTTAAGACCCAGTACTTC.

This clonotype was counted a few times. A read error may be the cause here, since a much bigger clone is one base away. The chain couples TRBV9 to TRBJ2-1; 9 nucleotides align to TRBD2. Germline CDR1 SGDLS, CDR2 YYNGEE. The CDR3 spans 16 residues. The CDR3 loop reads CASSPHSGGSDNEEFF. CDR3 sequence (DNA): TGTGCCAGCAGCCCACATAGCGGGGGTTCAGACAATGAGGAGTTCTTC.

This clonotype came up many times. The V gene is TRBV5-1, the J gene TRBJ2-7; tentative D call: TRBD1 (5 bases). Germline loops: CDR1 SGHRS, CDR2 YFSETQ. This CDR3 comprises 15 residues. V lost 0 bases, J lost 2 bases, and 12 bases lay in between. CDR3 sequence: CASSLDVTATYEQYF. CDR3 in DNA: TGCGCCAGCAGCTTGGATGTGACAGCCACCTACGAGCAGTACTTC.

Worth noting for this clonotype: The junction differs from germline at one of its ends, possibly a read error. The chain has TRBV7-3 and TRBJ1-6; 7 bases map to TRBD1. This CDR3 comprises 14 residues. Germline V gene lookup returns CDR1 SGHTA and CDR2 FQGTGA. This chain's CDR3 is CASSVGQYSSPLHF. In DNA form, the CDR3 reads TGTGCCAGCAGCGTGGGACAGTATAGTTCACCCCTCCACTTT.

The DNA of the CDR3 is TGTGCCAGCAGTTACTCGAGACAGCAGCCCCAGCATTTT. As protein: CASSYSRQQPQHF. V gene TRBV6-2 or TRBV6-3 combines with J gene TRBJ1-5, with D possibly being TRBD1 (5 bases). Trimming removed 0 bases at V and 7 bases at J, with 7 bases between. The germline gives CDR1 MNHEY, CDR2 SVGEGT. This CDR3 spans 13 amino acids.

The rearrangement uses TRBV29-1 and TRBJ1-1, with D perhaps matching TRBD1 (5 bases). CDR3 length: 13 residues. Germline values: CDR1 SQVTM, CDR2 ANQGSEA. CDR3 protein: CSVEGRPNTEAFF. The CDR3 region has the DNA TGCAGTGTGGAGGGGCGTCCGAACACTGAAGCTTTCTTT. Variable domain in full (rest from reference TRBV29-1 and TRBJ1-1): SAVISQKPSRDICQRGTSLTIQCQVDSQVTMMFWYRQQPGQSLTLIATANQGSEATYESGFVIDKFPISRPNLTFSTLTVSNMSPEDSSIYLCSVEGRPNTEAFFGQGTRLTVV.

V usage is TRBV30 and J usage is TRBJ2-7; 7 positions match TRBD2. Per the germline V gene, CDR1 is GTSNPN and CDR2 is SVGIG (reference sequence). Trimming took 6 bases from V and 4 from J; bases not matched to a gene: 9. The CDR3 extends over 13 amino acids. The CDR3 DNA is TGTGCCTGCCAGGGAGGGAACGGGTACGAGCAGTACTTC. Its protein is CACQGGNGYEQYF. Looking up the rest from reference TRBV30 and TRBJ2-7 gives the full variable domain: SQTIHQWPATLVQPVGSPLSLECTVEGTSNPNLYWYRQAAGRGLQLLFYSVGIGQISSEVPQNLSASRPQDRQFILSSKKLLLSDSGFYLCACQGGNGYEQYFGPGTRLTVT.

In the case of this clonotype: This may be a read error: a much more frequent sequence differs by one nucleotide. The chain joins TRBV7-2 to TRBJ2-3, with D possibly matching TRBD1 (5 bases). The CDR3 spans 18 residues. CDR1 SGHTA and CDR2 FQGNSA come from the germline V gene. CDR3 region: CAGSFITLGAASTDTQYF. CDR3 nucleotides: TGTGCCGGCAGCTTCATAACCCTAGGGGCCGCTAGCACAGATACGCAGTATTTT.

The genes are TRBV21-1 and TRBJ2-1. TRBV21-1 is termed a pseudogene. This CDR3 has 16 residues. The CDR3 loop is CASSSEAENSYNEQFF. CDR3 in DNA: TGTGCCAGCAGCTCAGAGGCCGAGAACTCCTACAATGAGCAGTTCTTC.

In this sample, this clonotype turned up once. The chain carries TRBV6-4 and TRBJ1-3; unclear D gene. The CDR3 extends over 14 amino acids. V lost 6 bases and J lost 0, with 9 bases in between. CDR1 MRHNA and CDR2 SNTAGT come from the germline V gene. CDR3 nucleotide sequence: TGTGCCAGCAGGGGTTATAACTCTGGAAACACCATATATTTT. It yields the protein CASRGYNSGNTIYF.

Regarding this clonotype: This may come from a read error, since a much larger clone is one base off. The CDR3 DNA sequence: TGTGCCAGCAGTTTTGTAGCGGGGCTAAGCAGTCAGCCCCAGCATTTT. Translating gives CASSFVAGLSSQPQHF. The chain is built from TRBV27 and TRBJ1-5; weak D call: TRBD1 (5 bases). The germline gives CDR1 MNHEY, CDR2 SMNVEV (reference sequence). The CDR3 consists of 16 residues.

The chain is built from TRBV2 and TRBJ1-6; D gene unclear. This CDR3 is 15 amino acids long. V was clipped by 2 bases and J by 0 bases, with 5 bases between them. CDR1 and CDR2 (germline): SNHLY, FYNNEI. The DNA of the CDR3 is TGTGCCAGCAGTGAATCGGTCTCCTATAATTCACCCCTCCACTTT. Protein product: CASSESVSYNSPLHF.

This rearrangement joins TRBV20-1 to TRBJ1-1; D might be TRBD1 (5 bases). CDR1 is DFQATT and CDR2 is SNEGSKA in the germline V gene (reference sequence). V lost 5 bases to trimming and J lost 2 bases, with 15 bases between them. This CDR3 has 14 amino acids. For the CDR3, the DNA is TGCAGTGCTCCCCGGAGGGGACTAAACACTGAAGCTTTCTTT. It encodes CSAPRRGLNTEAFF.

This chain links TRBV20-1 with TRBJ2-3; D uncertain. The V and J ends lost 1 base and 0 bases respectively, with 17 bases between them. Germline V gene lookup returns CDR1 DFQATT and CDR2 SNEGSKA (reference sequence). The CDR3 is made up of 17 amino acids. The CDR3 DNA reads TGCAGTGCTAGAGGTTGGCAGGCTGGAGCTAGCACAGATACGCAGTATTTT. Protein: CSARGWQAGASTDTQYF.

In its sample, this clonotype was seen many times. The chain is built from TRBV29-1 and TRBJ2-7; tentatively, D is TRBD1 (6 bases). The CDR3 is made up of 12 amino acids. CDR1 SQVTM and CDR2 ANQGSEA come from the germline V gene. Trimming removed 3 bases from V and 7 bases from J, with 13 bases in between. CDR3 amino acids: CSVEGAREEQYF. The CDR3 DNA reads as TGCAGCGTTGAGGGGGCAAGGGAAGAGCAGTACTTC.

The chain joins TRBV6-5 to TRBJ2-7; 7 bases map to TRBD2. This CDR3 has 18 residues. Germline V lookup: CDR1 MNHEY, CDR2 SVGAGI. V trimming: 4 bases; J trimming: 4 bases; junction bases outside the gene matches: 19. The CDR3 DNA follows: TGTGCCAGCAGTTCCTCCCCTCCCAGGGATAGGGGAGGGTACGAGCAGTACTTC. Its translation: CASSSSPPRDRGGYEQYF.

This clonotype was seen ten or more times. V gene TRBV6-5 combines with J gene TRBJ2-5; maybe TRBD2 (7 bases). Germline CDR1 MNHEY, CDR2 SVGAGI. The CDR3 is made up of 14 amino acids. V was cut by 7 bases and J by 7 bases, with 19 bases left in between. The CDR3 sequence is CASTPPGGRGTQYF. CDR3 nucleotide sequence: TGTGCCAGCACCCCCCCCGGGGGGCGGGGGACCCAGTACTTC.

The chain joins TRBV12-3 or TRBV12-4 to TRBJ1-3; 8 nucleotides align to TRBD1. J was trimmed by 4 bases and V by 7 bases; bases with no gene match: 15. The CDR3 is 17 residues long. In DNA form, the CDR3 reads TGTGCCAGCAAAGCTACGGGGCAGGGGGCGCCGGGAAACACCATATATTTT. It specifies CASKATGQGAPGNTIYF.

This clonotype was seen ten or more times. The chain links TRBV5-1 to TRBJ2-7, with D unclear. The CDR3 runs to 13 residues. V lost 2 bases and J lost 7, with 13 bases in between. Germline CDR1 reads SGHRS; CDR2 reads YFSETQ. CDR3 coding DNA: TGCGCCAGCAGCTTCGGCGGAGTGAGAGAGCAGTACTTC. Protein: CASSFGGVREQYF.

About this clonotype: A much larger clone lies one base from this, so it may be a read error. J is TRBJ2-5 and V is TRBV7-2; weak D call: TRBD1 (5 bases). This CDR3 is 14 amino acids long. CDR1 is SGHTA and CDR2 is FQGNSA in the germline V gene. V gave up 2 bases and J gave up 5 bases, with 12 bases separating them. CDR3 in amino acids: CASSLSRVRETQYF. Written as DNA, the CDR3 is TGTGCCAGCAGCTTAAGCAGGGTTAGGGAGACCCAGTACTTC. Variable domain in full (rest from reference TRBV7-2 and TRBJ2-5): GAGVSQSPSNKVTEKGKDVELRCDPISGHTALYWYRQSLGQGLEFLIYFQGNSAPDKSGLPSDRFSAERTGGSVSTLTIQRTQQEDSAVYLCASSLSRVRETQYFGPGTRLLVL.

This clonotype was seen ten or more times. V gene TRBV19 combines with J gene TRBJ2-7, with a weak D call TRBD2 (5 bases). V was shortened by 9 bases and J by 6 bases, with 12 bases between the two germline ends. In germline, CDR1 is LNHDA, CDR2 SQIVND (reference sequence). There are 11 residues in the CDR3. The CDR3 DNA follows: TGTGCCAGCAGCATCGGAGGCGAGCAGTACTTC. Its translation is CASSIGGEQYF.

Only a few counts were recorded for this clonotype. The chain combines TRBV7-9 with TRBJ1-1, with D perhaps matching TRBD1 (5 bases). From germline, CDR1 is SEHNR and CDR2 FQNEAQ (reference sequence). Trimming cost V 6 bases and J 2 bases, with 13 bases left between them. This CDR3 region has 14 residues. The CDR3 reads CASSYLGGNTEAFF. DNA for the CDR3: TGTGCCAGCAGTTACCTGGGGGGTAACACTGAAGCTTTCTTT.

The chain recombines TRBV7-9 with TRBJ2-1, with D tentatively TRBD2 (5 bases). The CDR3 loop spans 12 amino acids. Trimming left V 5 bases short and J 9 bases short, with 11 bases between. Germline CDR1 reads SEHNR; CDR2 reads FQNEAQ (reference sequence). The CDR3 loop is CASSPRAGEQFF. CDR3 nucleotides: TGTGCCAGCAGCCCACGGGCGGGTGAGCAGTTCTTC.

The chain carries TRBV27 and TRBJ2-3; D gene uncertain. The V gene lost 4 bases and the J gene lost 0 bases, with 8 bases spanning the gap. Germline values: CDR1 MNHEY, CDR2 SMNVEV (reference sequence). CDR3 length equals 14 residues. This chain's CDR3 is CASSSQASTDTQYF. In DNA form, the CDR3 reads TGTGCCAGCAGTTCGCAGGCTAGCACAGATACGCAGTATTTT.

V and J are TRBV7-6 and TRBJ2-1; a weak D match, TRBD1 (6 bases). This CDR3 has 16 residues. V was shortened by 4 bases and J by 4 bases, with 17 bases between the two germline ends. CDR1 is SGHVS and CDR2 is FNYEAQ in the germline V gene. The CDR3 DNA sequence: TGTGCCAGCAGCTCAATCCCGGGACAAATGTACAATGAGCAGTTCTTC. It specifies CASSSIPGQMYNEQFF. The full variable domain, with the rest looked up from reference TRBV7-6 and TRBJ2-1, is GAGVSQSPRYKVTKRGQDVALRCDPISGHVSLYWYRQALGQGPEFLTYFNYEAQQDKSGLPNDRFSAERPEGSISTLTIQRTEQRDSAMYRCASSSIPGQMYNEQFFGPGTRLTVL.